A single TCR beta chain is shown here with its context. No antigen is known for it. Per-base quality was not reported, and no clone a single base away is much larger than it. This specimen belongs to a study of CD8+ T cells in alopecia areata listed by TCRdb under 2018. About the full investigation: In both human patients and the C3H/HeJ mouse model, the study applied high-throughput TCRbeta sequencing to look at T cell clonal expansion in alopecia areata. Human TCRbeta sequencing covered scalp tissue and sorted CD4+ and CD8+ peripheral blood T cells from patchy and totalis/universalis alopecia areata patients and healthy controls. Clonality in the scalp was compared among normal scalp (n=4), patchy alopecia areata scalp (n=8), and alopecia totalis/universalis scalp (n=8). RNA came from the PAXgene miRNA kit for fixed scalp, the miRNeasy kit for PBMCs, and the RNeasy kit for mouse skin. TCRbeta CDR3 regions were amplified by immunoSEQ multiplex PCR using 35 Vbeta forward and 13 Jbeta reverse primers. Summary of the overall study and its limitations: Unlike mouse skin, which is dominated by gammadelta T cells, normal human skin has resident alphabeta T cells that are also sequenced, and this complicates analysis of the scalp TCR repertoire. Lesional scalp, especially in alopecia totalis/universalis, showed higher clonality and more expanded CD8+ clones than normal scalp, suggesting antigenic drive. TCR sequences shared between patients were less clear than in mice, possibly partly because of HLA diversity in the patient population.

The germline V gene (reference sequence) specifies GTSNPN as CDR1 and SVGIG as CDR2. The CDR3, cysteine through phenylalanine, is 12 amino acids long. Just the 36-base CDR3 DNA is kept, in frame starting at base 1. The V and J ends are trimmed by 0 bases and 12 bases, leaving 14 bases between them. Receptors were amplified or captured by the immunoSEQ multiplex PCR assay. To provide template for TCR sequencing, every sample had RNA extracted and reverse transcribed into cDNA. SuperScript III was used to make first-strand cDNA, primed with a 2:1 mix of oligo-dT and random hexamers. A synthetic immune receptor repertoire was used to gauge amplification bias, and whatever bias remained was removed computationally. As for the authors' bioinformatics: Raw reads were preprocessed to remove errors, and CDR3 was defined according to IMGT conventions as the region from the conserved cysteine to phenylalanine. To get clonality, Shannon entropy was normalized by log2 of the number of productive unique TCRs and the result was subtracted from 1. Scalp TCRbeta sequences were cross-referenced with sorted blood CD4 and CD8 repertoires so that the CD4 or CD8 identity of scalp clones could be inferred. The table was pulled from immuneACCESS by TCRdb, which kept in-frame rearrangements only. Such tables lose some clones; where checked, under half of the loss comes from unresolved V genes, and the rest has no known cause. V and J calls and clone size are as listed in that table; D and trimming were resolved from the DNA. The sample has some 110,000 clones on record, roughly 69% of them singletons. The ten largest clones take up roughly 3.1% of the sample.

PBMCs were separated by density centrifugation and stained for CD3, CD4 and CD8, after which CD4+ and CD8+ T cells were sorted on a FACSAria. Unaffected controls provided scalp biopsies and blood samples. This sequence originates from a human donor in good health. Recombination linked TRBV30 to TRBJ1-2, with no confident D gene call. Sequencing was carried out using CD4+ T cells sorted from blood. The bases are TGTGCCTGGAGTGTCGGGCCCGTAATCGACACCTTC. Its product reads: CAWSVGPVIDTF.